Listed below are T cell receptor beta chains from one sample, sequenced in a study of blood T cell repertoires in COVID-19. TCRdb's table, derived via immunoSEQ multiplex PCR, lists solely in-frame clones and lacks some. Among 250,000 or so clones listed, 85% were seen once. The specimen sequenced was PBMCs or T cells enriched from blood (not recorded which). These TCRs come from a woman in her 50s who had been exposed to COVID-19. The conserved cysteine and the conserved F or W are not part of the CDR3 here. Only part of the rows carry a size: once, few, many, or a class if the clone is expanded.

J	V	size	CDR3
TRBJ1-6	TRBV12-5	-	ASGLVLGHGVSSPLH
TRBJ2-1	TRBV29-1	-	SVARTGNNEQF
TRBJ2-2	TRBV2	-	AGGTAGGLPGELF
TRBJ1-5	TRBV5-1	-	ASSLVSVGTPEPQH
TRBJ1-1	TRBV13	few	ASSLKGAEAF
TRBJ1-3	TRBV14	-	ASSLNRGRGNTIY
TRBJ2-2	TRBV30	-	AWSVIRGTGELF
TRBJ2-1	TRBV20-1	once	SASPGTNEQF
TRBJ2-7	TRBV7-2	-	ASSLSPTGGSHEQY
TRBJ2-2	TRBV28	once	ASRQAGGTGELF
TRBJ1-2	TRBV12-3/TRBV12-4	-	ASSQGTYGYT
TRBJ1-1	TRBV7-9	-	ASSSSIEAF
TRBJ2-3	TRBV5-8	-	ASSLGGTQY
TRBJ1-1	TRBV11-2	-	ASTQVRSGNTEAF
TRBJ2-2	TRBV27	-	ASSSYGQVGGPGELF
TRBJ2-7	TRBV4-2	-	ASSQDWSRTGTDEQY
TRBJ1-1	TRBV6-1	-	ASSEARGMNTEAF
TRBJ2-1	TRBV24-1	-	ATRGAGGVNNEQF
TRBJ2-1	TRBV12-3/TRBV12-4	few	ASRSQALGEQF
TRBJ1-1	TRBV19	-	ASSSGNTEAF
TRBJ2-2	TRBV9	once	ASGRGSGGTGELF
TRBJ1-5	TRBV27	-	ASSLRGRNQPQH
TRBJ1-3	TRBV18	-	ASSPSGLAGNTIY
TRBJ2-7	TRBV2	few	ASSGRIYEQY
TRBJ1-3	TRBV19	-	ASRRGRWSGNTIY
TRBJ2-3	TRBV12-3/TRBV12-4	-	ASSFHADTQY
TRBJ1-1	TRBV7-8	once	ASSLEGTNTEAF
TRBJ1-1	TRBV12-3/TRBV12-4	-	ASRRTGGGEAF
TRBJ2-2	TRBV7-6	-	ASSFTGGPNTGELF
TRBJ1-5	TRBV4-3	-	ASSQGFGGGQPQH
TRBJ2-5	TRBV27	-	ASSSPGRVETQY
TRBJ1-2	TRBV28	-	ASSTHRVLYGYT
TRBJ1-1	TRBV3-1/TRBV3-2	once	ASSQDHGTGPFWYTEAF
TRBJ1-3	TRBV29-1	-	SVTREGNTIY
TRBJ1-1	TRBV12-3/TRBV12-4	many	ASSRGGVTEAF
TRBJ2-2	TRBV10-3	-	AITRDRQTGELF
TRBJ1-1	TRBV12-3/TRBV12-4	-	ASRWDRGPAF
TRBJ1-2	TRBV12-3/TRBV12-4	once	ASSAGQVYGYT
TRBJ2-3	TRBV28	-	ASSLDRDTQY
TRBJ1-1	TRBV19	-	ASSIVIGGSSTEAF
TRBJ2-3	TRBV5-3	once	ARSSAEVRGNTDTQY
TRBJ2-3	TRBV10-3	-	AIASGTSGLTSTDTQY
TRBJ1-4	TRBV18	-	ASSPDLREGYEKLF
TRBJ2-1	TRBV24-1	-	ATSAQTGVHGNEQF
TRBJ2-3	TRBV5-1	-	ASSSLGRGTDTQY
TRBJ2-7	TRBV7-8	-	ASSPRDPAGEQY
TRBJ1-2	TRBV7-2	-	ASSFGRGDGYT
TRBJ1-1	TRBV11-2	few	ASNGVGLNAEAF
TRBJ2-3	TRBV6-2/TRBV6-3	once	ASTPRAGYPDTQY
TRBJ2-7	TRBV6-5	-	ARGAGGRY
TRBJ1-2	TRBV9	-	ASSARDFYGYT
TRBJ2-1	TRBV5-4	-	ASSAGRTKNEQF
TRBJ2-3	TRBV10-3	-	AIGQSTDTQY
TRBJ1-2	TRBV6-5	-	ASSYVAGKDGYT
TRBJ1-5	TRBV2	-	ASREQAGEPQH
TRBJ1-5	TRBV19	-	ASSILRDRGNQPQH
TRBJ1-1	TRBV18	-	ASSPPYRDTEAF
TRBJ2-7	TRBV24-1	once	ATSDPGQGAYEQY